The clone carrying this T cell receptor (beta chain) has only a few counts. A Seattle source enrolled patients during active infection and followed them longitudinally. The source of the sample is a study of blood T cell repertoires in COVID-19. Study-wide context: The origin of the acute and convalescent COVID-19 samples was the United States, Italy and Spain.

This CDR3 has 16 residues. The germline gives CDR1 MRHNA, CDR2 SNTAGT. The V gene end was trimmed by 3 bases and the J gene end by 8 bases; junction bases not matched to a gene: 12. Original analysis: For nucleated cells, counts were estimated from reference gene primer amplification. Assay: immunoSEQ multiplex PCR; the TCRdb copy retains only in-frame clones and omits some. That table gives V, J and clone size, and the DNA gave D and trimming. The sample lists 200,000 to 250,000 clones, just under 90% seen once, with less than 3.5% in the top ten. The chain uses TRBV6-4 and TRBJ2-1; 8 bases are a match to TRBD2. The specimen sequenced was peripheral blood. The origin of this receptor is a man aged 25-45 years with COVID-19, enrolled during active disease. CDR3 sequence reads: CASSESAGDGGDEQFF. CDR3 sequence (DNA): TGTGCCAGCAGTGAGTCAGCGGGAGACGGCGGCGATGAGCAGTTCTTC.